Included here is one TCR beta chain sequence, with context. As yet, its antigen is unknown. The source of the sample is a study of blood T cells in healthy people across ages. Study-level information: About one barcoded beta molecule per two T cells came from capture by template switching. Regarding the study as a whole: Researchers report that TCR beta diversity correlated strongly with naive T cell percentage. Aged donors had fewer naive CD4+ cells and lower diversity than long-lived donors.

The CDR3 is made up of 14 amino acids. Germline V gene lookup returns CDR1 MNHNY and CDR2 SVGAGI (reference sequence). The V end was cut by 5 bases, the J end by 6 bases, with 16 bases between. A second about 7 to 12 cycle PCR used barcoded and J-beta primers. TCRdb called the 5' RACE reads again in MiXCR, with one record for every CDR3 protein. The sample has 1.5 million or so distinct CDR3 sequences; around 40% are singletons. The chain is built from TRBV6-6 and TRBJ1-1; D is possibly TRBD1 (6 bases). Input material: blood. This TCR was recovered from a woman aged 18-29 years in good health. The CDR3 sequence: CASSPGGGRAEAFF. In nucleotides, the CDR3 is TGTGCCAGCAGTCCGGGGGGGGGCAGGGCTGAAGCTTTCTTT.